The sequence of this T cell receptor (beta chain) was determined in a study of CD8+CD57+ T cells in acquired aplastic anemia. Whole-study context: The study obtained an average of around 2.9 ug of DNA from sorted CD4+ and CD8+ cells.

CDR3 size: 13 residues. V lost 10 bases, J lost 5 bases, and 2 bases stayed unmatched. Germline CDR1 LNHDA, CDR2 SQIVND (reference sequence). This clonotype has a count of ten or more. Its antigen is unknown. Profiling of TCR beta VDJ combinations and CDR3 sequences used genomic DNA as template. MiXCR, applied by TCRdb to the reads, yields one record per CDR3 protein. Among hundreds of thousands of distinct CDR3 sequences, around 32% were seen once, and the ten largest hold around 0.82%. By flow cytometry, patients selected for sequencing had shown an expansion of CD8+CD57+ cells. Severe acquired aplastic anemia was the diagnosis recorded for all patients. Study findings and constraints: With respect to CD8+ Simpson's diversity, patients and controls did not differ significantly. Patients and controls shared around 30 CD8+ CDR3 sequences.

The TCR originated in a human donor with aplastic anemia. The V and J genes are TRBV19 and TRBJ2-3, with 14 bases matching TRBD2. The sample consisted of sorted CD4+, CD8+, or CD8+CD57+ T cells (not recorded which) from PBMCs. CDR3 loop: CAIGTSGGDTQYF. In nucleotides, the CDR3 is TGTGCCATCGGGACTAGCGGGGGAGATACGCAGTATTTT.